These T cell receptor beta chains were read from a single sample in a study of CD8+CD57+ T cells in acquired aplastic anemia. TCRdb re-called the reads through MiXCR, storing one row per CDR3 protein. The sample lists around 200,000 distinct CDR3 sequences, roughly 63% occurring once. Material for sequencing was sorted CD4+, CD8+, or CD8+CD57+ T cells (not recorded which) from PBMCs. The receptors originated from a human donor with aplastic anemia. The CDR3 runs from the conserved cysteine through the conserved F or W. A D gene is named only where the DNA matches it firmly. The listing skips clone size in some rows; elsewhere it reads once, few, many or a size class.

CDR3 protein	CDR3 DNA	J gene	D gene	V gene	clone size
CASSPPAYEQYF	TGTGCCAGCAGCCCCCCAGCCTACGAGCAGTACTTC	TRBJ2-7	.	TRBV7-3	few
CSASPQVLKAFF	TGCAGTGCTTCGCCTCAAGTGCTTAAGGCTTTCTTT	TRBJ1-1	.	TRBV20-1	.
CASSLGLGGYTF	TGTGCCAGCAGCTTAGGGTTAGGTGGCTACACCTTC	TRBJ1-2	.	TRBV7-9	.
CASSLRQGGEGYEQYF	TGTGCCAGCAGCTTAAGACAGGGTGGAGAGGGCTACGAGCAGTACTTC	TRBJ2-7	TRBD1	TRBV7-2	few
CASSRLAVYNEQFF	TGTGCCAGCAGCCGTTTAGCGGTCTACAATGAGCAGTTCTTC	TRBJ2-1	.	TRBV7-2	.
CSVGQGTPPSEQYF	TGCAGCGTTGGACAAGGGACACCCCCCTCCGAGCAGTACTTC	TRBJ2-7	.	TRBV29-1	.
CASSYEDGTYEQYF	TGTGCCAGCAGTTACGAGGACGGTACCTACGAGCAGTACTTC	TRBJ2-7	.	TRBV6-5	many
CASSGRGEALKQYF	TGTGCCAGTAGTGGGCGGGGAGAAGCTCTGAAGCAGTACTTC	TRBJ2-7	.	TRBV19	.
CAIRPSHTEAFF	TGTGCCATCAGGCCCAGCCACACTGAAGCTTTCTTT	TRBJ1-1	.	TRBV10-3	.
CSVTGWDNEKLFF	TGCAGCGTGACAGGGTGGGATAATGAAAAACTGTTTTTT	TRBJ1-4	TRBD1	TRBV29-1	.
CASSPSAQGLEQYF	TGTGCCAGTAGTCCCTCAGCACAGGGGCTCGAGCAGTACTTC	TRBJ2-7	TRBD1	TRBV19	.
CASSLGWDEQYF	TGTGCCAGCAGCCTAGGGTGGGACGAGCAGTACTTC	TRBJ2-7	.	TRBV7-2	.
CASSVVQGGQETQYF	TGTGCCAGCAGCGTAGTCCAGGGGGGGCAAGAGACCCAGTACTTC	TRBJ2-5	.	TRBV9	few
CASSRGLSRNEQYF	TGTGCCAGCAGTCGCGGGCTGTCTCGGAACGAGCAGTACTTC	TRBJ2-7	.	TRBV2	few
CASSDGTHTGELFF	TGTGCCAGCAGTGATGGTACGCACACCGGGGAGCTGTTTTTT	TRBJ2-2	.	TRBV25-1	few
CATSRQGNSPLHF	TGTGCCACCAGCAGACAGGGGAATTCACCCCTCCACTTT	TRBJ1-6	.	TRBV15	.